The entry that follows covers one TCR beta chain sequence. This sample was included in a study of shared clonotypes between healthy human individuals. Turning to the study itself: Each donor's CD4 naive and CD4 memory cells filled three plates apiece, CD8 naive two, and CD8 memory one.

The naive CD8 subset, CD45RO-negative cells positively selected for CCR7, excluded terminally differentiated effector memory CD45RA+ cells. Only in-frame clones appear in the TCRdb table, and some are missing; sequencing was by immunoSEQ multiplex PCR. Counted here are about 2.2 million clones, just under 95% occurring once; the ten biggest clones make up about 1.7%. The source material was naive CD8+ T cells from PBMCs. This TCR was recovered from a man between 18 and 35 years old in good health. Some clones in this sample may be carry-over from other donors' samples.

The CDR3 loop reads CASNPGTGITDTQYF. CDR3 DNA: TGTGCCAGCAACCCCGGGACAGGGATCACAGATACGCAGTATTTT. The rearrangement links TRBV11-2 to TRBJ2-3; 9 bases line up with TRBD1. Trimming cost V 7 bases and J 2 bases; bases outside gene matches: 7. Germline V gene sequence: CDR1 SGHAT, CDR2 FQNNGV. CDR3 length equals 15 residues. The full variable domain, rest sourced from reference TRBV11-2 and TRBJ2-3, is EAGVAQSPRYKIIEKRQSVAFWCNPISGHATLYWYQQILGQGPKLLIQFQNNGVVDDSQLPKDRFSAERLKGVDSTLKIQPAKLEDSAVYLCASNPGTGITDTQYFGPGTRLTVL.